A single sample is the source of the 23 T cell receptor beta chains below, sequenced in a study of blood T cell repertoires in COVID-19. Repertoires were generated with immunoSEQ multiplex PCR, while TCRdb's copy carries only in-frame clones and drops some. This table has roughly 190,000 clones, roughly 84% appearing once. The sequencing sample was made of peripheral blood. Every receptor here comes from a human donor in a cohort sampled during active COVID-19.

CDR3 protein: CASSVRGGAGNEQFF. In DNA form, the CDR3 reads TGTGCCAGCAGCGTACGCGGGGGGGCTGGGAATGAGCAGTTCTTC. V usage is TRBV9 and J usage is TRBJ2-1, with TRBD2 matching 9 bases. V lost 1 base and J lost 7; bases outside the gene matches: 6. This CDR3 has 15 amino acids. Germline V gives CDR1 SGDLS, CDR2 YYNGEE. The full variable domain, its missing parts supplied by reference TRBV9 and TRBJ2-1, is DSGVTQTPKHLITATGQRVTLRCSPRSGDLSVYWYQQSLDQGLQFLIQYYNGEERAKGNILERFSAQQFPDLHSELNLSSLELGDSALYFCASSVRGGAGNEQFFGPGTRLTVL.

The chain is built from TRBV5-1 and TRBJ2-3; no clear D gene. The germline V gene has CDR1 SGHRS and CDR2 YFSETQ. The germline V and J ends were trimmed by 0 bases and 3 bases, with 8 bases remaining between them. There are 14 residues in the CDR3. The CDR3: CASSLGGRTDTQYF. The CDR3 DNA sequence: TGCGCCAGCAGCTTGGGCGGCCGAACAGATACGCAGTATTTT.

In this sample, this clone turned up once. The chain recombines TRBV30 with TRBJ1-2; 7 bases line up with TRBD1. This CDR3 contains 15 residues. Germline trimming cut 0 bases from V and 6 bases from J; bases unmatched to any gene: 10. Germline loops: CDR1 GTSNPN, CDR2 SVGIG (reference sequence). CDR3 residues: CAWSVGTVSLDGYTF. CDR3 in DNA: TGTGCCTGGAGTGTAGGGACAGTGTCGTTGGATGGCTACACCTTC.

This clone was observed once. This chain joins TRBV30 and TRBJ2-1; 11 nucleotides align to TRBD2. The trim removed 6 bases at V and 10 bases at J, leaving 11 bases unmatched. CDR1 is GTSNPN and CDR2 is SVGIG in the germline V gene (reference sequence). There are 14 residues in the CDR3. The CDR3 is CACVSGRALREQFF. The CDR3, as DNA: TGTGCCTGTGTTAGCGGGAGGGCCCTGAGGGAGCAGTTCTTC.

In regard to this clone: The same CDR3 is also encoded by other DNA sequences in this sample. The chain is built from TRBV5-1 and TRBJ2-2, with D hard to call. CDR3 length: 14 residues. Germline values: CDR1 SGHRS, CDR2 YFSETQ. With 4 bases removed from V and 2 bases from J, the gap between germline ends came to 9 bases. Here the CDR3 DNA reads TGCGCCAGCAGCCTTGACTCAAACACCGGGGAGCTGTTTTTT. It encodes CASSLDSNTGELFF. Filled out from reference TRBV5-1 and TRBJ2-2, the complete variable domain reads KAGVTQTPRYLIKTRGQQVTLSCSPISGHRSVSWYQQTPGQGLQFLFEYFSETQRNKGNFPGRFSGRQFSNSRSEMNVSTLELGDSALYLCASSLDSNTGELFFGEGSRLTVL.

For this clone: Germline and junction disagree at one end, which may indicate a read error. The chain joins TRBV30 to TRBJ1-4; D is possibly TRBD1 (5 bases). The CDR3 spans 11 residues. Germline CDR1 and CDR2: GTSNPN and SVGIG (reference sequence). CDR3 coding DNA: TGTGCCTGGAGTAGGGGCCGGCTTACTGAATTT. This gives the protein CAWSRGRLTEF.

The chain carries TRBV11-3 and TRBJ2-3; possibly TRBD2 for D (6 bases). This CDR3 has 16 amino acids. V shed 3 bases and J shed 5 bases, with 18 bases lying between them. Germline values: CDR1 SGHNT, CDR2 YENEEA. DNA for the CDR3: TGTGCCAGCAGCTTGAGGGGCGGGGCCGCCGGAGATACGCAGTATTTT. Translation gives CASSLRGGAAGDTQYF.

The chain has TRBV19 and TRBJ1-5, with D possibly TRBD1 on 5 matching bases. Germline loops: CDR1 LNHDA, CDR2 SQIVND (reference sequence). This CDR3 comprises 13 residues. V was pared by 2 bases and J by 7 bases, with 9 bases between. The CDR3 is CASSIQGWQPQHF. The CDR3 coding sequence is TGTGCCAGTAGTATACAGGGCTGGCAGCCCCAGCATTTT.

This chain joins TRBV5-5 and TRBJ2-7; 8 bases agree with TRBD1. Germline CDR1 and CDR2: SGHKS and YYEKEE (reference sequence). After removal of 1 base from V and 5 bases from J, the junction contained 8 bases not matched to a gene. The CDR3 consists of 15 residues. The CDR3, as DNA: TGTGCCAGCAGCTTGAGTATGCAGGGGGCTAACGAGCAGTACGTC. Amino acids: CASSLSMQGANEQYV.

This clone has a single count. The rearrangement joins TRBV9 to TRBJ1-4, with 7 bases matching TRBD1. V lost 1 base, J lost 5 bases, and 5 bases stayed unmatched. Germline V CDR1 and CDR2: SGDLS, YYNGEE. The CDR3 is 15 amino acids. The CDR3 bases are TGTGCCAGCAGCGTATCACAGGGGCAAAATGAAAAACTGTTTTTT. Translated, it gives CASSVSQGQNEKLFF.

CDR3 nucleotide sequence: TGTGCCAGCAGCCAAGATCGGGGGGCAAGCAACTATGGCTACACCTTC. Protein product: CASSQDRGASNYGYTF. The chain combines TRBV14 with TRBJ1-2; D perhaps matches TRBD1 (6 bases). Deletions cut 0 bases from V and 2 bases from J, with 13 bases between. Per the germline V gene, CDR1 is SGHDN and CDR2 is FVKESK. This CDR3 spans 16 amino acids.

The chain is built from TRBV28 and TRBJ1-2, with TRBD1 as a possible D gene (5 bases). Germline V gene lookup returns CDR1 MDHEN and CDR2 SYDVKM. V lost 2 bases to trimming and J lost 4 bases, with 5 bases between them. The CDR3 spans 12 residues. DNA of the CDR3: TGTGCCAGCAGTTTAGACAGCTATGGCTACACCTTC. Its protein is CASSLDSYGYTF.

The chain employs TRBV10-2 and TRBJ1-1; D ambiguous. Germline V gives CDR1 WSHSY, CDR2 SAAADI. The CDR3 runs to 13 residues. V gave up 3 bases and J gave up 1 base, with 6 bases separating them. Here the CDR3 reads CASSEQKNTEAFF. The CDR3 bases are TGCGCCAGCAGTGAACAGAAGAACACTGAAGCTTTCTTT.

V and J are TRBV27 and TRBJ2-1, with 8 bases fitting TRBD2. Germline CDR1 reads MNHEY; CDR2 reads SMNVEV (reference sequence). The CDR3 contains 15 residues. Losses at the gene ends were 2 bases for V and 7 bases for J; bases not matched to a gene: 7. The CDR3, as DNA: TGTGCCAGCAGTTTAATGGCGGGAGGTTGGAATGAGCAGTTCTTC. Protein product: CASSLMAGGWNEQFF.

The CDR3 DNA sequence: TGTGCCAGCAGCCATTGGAGCGGCTACACCTTC. It encodes CASSHWSGYTF. V gene TRBV3-1 (or the pseudogene TRBV3-2) combines with J gene TRBJ1-2; D is undetermined. Germline-derived CDR1 and CDR2 are LGHDT and YNNKEL (reference sequence). The V and J ends lost 3 bases and 8 bases respectively, with 7 bases between them. CDR3 length: 11 residues.

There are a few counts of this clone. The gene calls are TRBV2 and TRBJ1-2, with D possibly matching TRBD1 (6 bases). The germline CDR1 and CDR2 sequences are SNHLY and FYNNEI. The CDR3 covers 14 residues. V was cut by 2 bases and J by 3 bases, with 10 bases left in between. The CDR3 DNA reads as TGTGCCAGCAGTGAATTGCGGGGGCACTATGGCTACACCTTC. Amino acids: CASSELRGHYGYTF.

The CDR3 sequence: CASSQLRRTGYGYTF. The CDR3 nucleotides are TGTGCCAGCAGCCAACTCCGGAGGACAGGGTATGGCTACACCTTC. This chain joins TRBV3-1 (or the pseudogene TRBV3-2) and TRBJ1-2, with 8 bases aligning to TRBD1. J was trimmed by 5 bases and V by 2 bases; bases with no gene match: 7. Looked up from germline, CDR1 is LGHDT and CDR2 is YNNKEL (reference sequence). The CDR3 spans 15 residues.

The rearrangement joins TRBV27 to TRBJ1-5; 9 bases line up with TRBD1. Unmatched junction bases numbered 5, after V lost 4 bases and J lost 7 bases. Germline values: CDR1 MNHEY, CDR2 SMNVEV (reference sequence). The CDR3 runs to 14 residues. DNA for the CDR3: TGTGCCAGCAGTTGGGACAGGGTACGCCAGCCCCAGCATTTT. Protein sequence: CASSWDRVRQPQHF.

The CDR3 region is CASSIIGQGTNYGYTF. The CDR3 bases are TGTGCCAGTAGTATTATTGGGCAGGGAACTAACTATGGCTACACCTTC. V usage is TRBV19 and J usage is TRBJ1-2, with TRBD1 as a possible D gene (5 bases). CDR1 LNHDA and CDR2 SQIVND come from the germline V gene (reference sequence). The CDR3 spans 16 residues. Deletions cut 3 bases from V and 0 bases from J, with 14 bases between.

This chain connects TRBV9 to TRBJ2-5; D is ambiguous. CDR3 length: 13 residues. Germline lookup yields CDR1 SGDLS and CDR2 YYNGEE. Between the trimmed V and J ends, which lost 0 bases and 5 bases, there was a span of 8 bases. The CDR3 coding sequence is TGTGCCAGCAGCGTAGGAGAGGTCGAGACCCAGTACTTC. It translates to CASSVGEVETQYF.

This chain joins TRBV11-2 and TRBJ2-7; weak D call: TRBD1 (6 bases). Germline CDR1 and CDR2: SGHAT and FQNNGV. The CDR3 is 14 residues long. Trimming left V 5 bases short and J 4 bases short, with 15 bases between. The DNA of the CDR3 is TGTGCCAGCAGCCCCTACACAGGGCGGTACGAGCAGTACGTC. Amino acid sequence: CASSPYTGRYEQYV.

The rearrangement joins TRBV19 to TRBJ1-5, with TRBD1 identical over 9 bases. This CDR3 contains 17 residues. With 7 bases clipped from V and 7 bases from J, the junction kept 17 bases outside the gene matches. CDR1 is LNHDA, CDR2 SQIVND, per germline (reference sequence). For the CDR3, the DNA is TGTGCCAGTATCGCGAGGGCAGGACAGGGGTATGGGCAGCCCCAGCATTTT. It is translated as CASIARAGQGYGQPQHF.

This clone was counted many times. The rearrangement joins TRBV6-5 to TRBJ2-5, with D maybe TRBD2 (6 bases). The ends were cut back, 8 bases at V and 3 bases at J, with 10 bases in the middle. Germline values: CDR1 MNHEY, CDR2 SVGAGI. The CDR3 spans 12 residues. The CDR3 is CASGGAEETQYF. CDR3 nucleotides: TGTGCCAGCGGCGGGGCTGAAGAGACCCAGTACTTC.